These T cell receptor beta chains were read from a single sample in a study of T cell changes during pregnancy in multiple sclerosis. Sequenced by immunoSEQ multiplex PCR; TCRdb stores in-frame clones only, minus some. The table records 45,000 or so clones, about 88% of them present only once. The source material was CD4+ T cells from peripheral blood mononuclear cells, sampled after pregnancy. The receptors stem from a female donor with multiple sclerosis, enrolled in a pregnancy study. Both conserved end residues are part of each CDR3. A D gene is named only where the DNA matches it firmly. Clone sizes are given selectively: once, few, many, or a class where the clone is expanded.

TGTGCCAGCAGCCTATCCGAAAAAGAGACCCAGTACTTC,CASSLSEKETQYF,TRBV7-6,once,TRBJ2-5,-
TGTGCCAGCAGCTTCAGGCTAGCCCAAAGCACAGATACGCAGTATTTT,CASSFRLAQSTDTQYF,TRBV7-2,-,TRBJ2-3,-
TGCGCCAGCAGCCAAGATGGGGCGGGAGCTTCCTACGAGCAGTACTTC,CASSQDGAGASYEQYF,TRBV4-3,-,TRBJ2-7,TRBD2
TGTGCCAGCAGCCCCATAGACTTTCCGAACACCGGGGAGCTGTTTTTT,CASSPIDFPNTGELFF,TRBV4-2,-,TRBJ2-2,-
TGCGCCAGCAGCGTGAGGGCGGGGGACACTGAAGCTTTCTTT,CASSVRAGDTEAFF,TRBV5-1,-,TRBJ1-1,-
TGTGCCAGCAGTAGAACGACAGGAAACTATGGCTACACCTTC,CASSRTTGNYGYTF,TRBV6-5,-,TRBJ1-2,-
TGCGCCAGCAGTGAGACAGGGAACACCGGGGAGCTGTTTTTT,CASSETGNTGELFF,TRBV23-1,-,TRBJ2-2,-
TGCAGCGTTCGGCGGGATCAAGAGACCCAGTACTTC,CSVRRDQETQYF,TRBV29-1,-,TRBJ2-5,-
TGTGCCAGCAGTGAAGCTCTAGCGGGAGGGCCCTACGAGCAGTACTTC,CASSEALAGGPYEQYF,TRBV6-1,-,TRBJ2-7,TRBD2
TGTGCCAGCAGTTTATATACAGGGTGGGGACAAGAGACCCAGTACTTC,CASSLYTGWGQETQYF,TRBV28,-,TRBJ2-5,-
TGTGCCAGCAGCTTAGCGACAGGGAATCAGCCCCAGCATTTT,CASSLATGNQPQHF,TRBV7-9,-,TRBJ1-5,TRBD1
TGTGCCAGCACCGACAGTAGCTCTGGGGCCAACGTCCTGACTTTC,CASTDSSSGANVLTF,TRBV6-1,-,TRBJ2-6,-
TGCGCCAGCAGCCAAGCCCAAATTTCCGGGAACTATGGCTACACCTTC,CASSQAQISGNYGYTF,TRBV4-3,once,TRBJ1-2,-
TGTGCCAGCTCACCACTGACCCTGGGGGAGGGATTCTCCTACAATGAGCAGTTCTTC,CASSPLTLGEGFSYNEQFF,TRBV18,-,TRBJ2-1,TRBD2
TGTGCCAGCAGTGAACGGAGCGGGATCTACAATGAGCAGTTCTTC,CASSERSGIYNEQFF,TRBV6-1,-,TRBJ2-1,TRBD2
TGTGCCAGCAGCGTAGGGGGGACAGGGGGCCTCTACGAGCAGTACTTC,CASSVGGTGGLYEQYF,TRBV9,-,TRBJ2-7,TRBD1
TGCGCCAGCAGCCTAACAGGGGATGGCACTGAAGCTTTCTTT,CASSLTGDGTEAFF,TRBV5-1,few,TRBJ1-1,TRBD1
TGCGCCAGCAGCTCCCTTGAGCTAAATGGCTACACCTTC,CASSSLELNGYTF,TRBV5-1,-,TRBJ1-2,-
TGTGCCAGCAGCCCCCGCGAGAGCGGGAGTCCCGTAGAGACCCAGTACTTC,CASSPRESGSPVETQYF,TRBV7-2,-,TRBJ2-5,TRBD2
TGTGCCAGCAGCCCGAGGACTAGCACCCAGGGAGAAGAGACCCAGTACTTC,CASSPRTSTQGEETQYF,TRBV11-2,-,TRBJ2-5,TRBD2
TGTGCCAGCAGTTTTGGGCTAGCGGGAGCGGATGAGCAGTTCTTC,CASSFGLAGADEQFF,TRBV27,-,TRBJ2-1,TRBD2
TGTGCCAGCGCGAGGGTAGGCGAAAAACTGTTTTTT,CASARVGEKLFF,TRBV2,-,TRBJ1-4,-
TGTGCCAGCACCTTGGACAAAAGGGATGAAAAACTGTTTTTT,CASTLDKRDEKLFF,TRBV6-1,-,TRBJ1-4,-
TGTGCCAGCAGCATCAGGGGAAACACCATATATTTT,CASSIRGNTIYF,TRBV5-6,-,TRBJ1-3,-
TGTGCCAGCAGTAGGGACAGGGTGAATGAGCAGTTCTTC,CASSRDRVNEQFF,TRBV2,-,TRBJ2-1,TRBD1
TGTGCCAGCAGCTTAGCAATAGCGGGAGTTTATGATACGCAGTATTTT,CASSLAIAGVYDTQYF,TRBV7-2,-,TRBJ2-3,TRBD2
TGTGCCAGCAGCACGGGAATCCAGGACATTCAGTACTTC,CASSTGIQDIQYF,TRBV5-4,-,TRBJ2-4,-
TGTGCCAGCAGCTTAGATAGGGGTGACGAGCAGTACTTC,CASSLDRGDEQYF,TRBV13,-,TRBJ2-7,-
TGTGCCAGCAGTCCCCGGACTAGCGGGAGATTCGATACGCAGTATTTT,CASSPRTSGRFDTQYF,TRBV27,-,TRBJ2-3,TRBD2
TGTGCCTGGAGTGAAACTAGCGGGAGATGGAATGAGCAGTTCTTC,CAWSETSGRWNEQFF,TRBV30,once,TRBJ2-1,TRBD2
TGTGCCAGCGAAGGGGTGAACACCGGGGAGCTGTTTTTT,CASEGVNTGELFF,TRBV5-4,-,TRBJ2-2,-
TGCGCCAGCAGTCCCTCACCCCGGTCAATCGCTGAAGCTTTCTTT,CASSPSPRSIAEAFF,TRBV23-1,-,TRBJ1-1,-
TGTGCCAGCAGTTACTCAGGGGGAAACTATGGCTACACCTTC,CASSYSGGNYGYTF,TRBV6-5,-,TRBJ1-2,-
TGTGCCAGCGGAGCAACAGGGTTTAACACTGAAGCTTTCTTT,CASGATGFNTEAFF,TRBV6-1,-,TRBJ1-1,-
TGTGCCAGCTCACCGGGACAGTACGAGCAGTACTTC,CASSPGQYEQYF,TRBV18,-,TRBJ2-7,TRBD1
TGTGCCAGCAGCTTGGAGGGACAGGAGTTTGGAAACACCATATATTTT,CASSLEGQEFGNTIYF,TRBV5-5,-,TRBJ1-3,TRBD1
TGTGCCAGCAGCGCCACTAGCGGCACAGATACGCAGTATTTT,CASSATSGTDTQYF,TRBV7-2,-,TRBJ2-3,TRBD2
TGTGCCAGCAGTGTCTTATATGGCTACACCTTC,CASSVLYGYTF,TRBV6-1,-,TRBJ1-2,-
TGTGCCAGCAGTGGCACAAACACCGGGGAGCTGTTTTTT,CASSGTNTGELFF,TRBV6-4,-,TRBJ2-2,-
TGTGCCACCGCTCGGGACAGGGACACAGATACGCAGTATTTT,CATARDRDTDTQYF,TRBV2,-,TRBJ2-3,TRBD1
TGCGCCAGCAGCCAAGATCTGTTAGCGGGAAAGCAGTACTTC,CASSQDLLAGKQYF,TRBV4-1,-,TRBJ2-7,TRBD2
TGTGCCAGCAGCGGGACAGGGGTTGGCTACACCTTC,CASSGTGVGYTF,TRBV7-9,-,TRBJ1-2,TRBD1
TGTGCCAGCAGCTCCCCCCCGGGACAGGGAGGTGAAAAACTGTTTTTT,CASSSPPGQGGEKLFF,TRBV7-9,-,TRBJ1-4,TRBD1
TGCGCCAGCACTGCTAACCTACTCGTATCTGGGGCCAACGTCCTGACTTTC,CASTANLLVSGANVLTF,TRBV10-2,-,TRBJ2-6,-
TGTGCCAGCAGCGTATTGGACAGTTACGAGCAGTACTTC,CASSVLDSYEQYF,TRBV9,-,TRBJ2-7,-
TGTGCCAGCAGTCGTGGGACAGGGGTTGGTTCGAATGAAGCTTTCTTT,CASSRGTGVGSNEAFF,TRBV6-6,once,TRBJ1-1,TRBD1
TGTGCCATCAGTGACAAGATAGAGGGCTACACCTTC,CAISDKIEGYTF,TRBV10-3,-,TRBJ1-2,-
TGTGCCAGCAGCTTGGGGAGAAGTGAAAAACTGTTTTTT,CASSLGRSEKLFF,TRBV5-6,-,TRBJ1-4,-
TGTGCCAGCAGTCGGACTAGCGGGAACAATGAGCAGTTCTTC,CASSRTSGNNEQFF,TRBV28,-,TRBJ2-1,TRBD2
TGTGCCAGCACTAACGGGGGTTTGAATGGCTACACCTTC,CASTNGGLNGYTF,TRBV2,-,TRBJ1-2,-
TGCGCCAGCAGCCGACAAGCCACCCTCTCCTACGAGCAGTACTTC,CASSRQATLSYEQYF,TRBV5-1,-,TRBJ2-7,-
TGTGCCAGCTCACCATCAAGCGGGAGGAAGGGGCAGTTCTTC,CASSPSSGRKGQFF,TRBV18,once,TRBJ2-1,TRBD2
TGTGCCAGCAGCCCGGGGGACAGGGGGACGAATCAGCCCCAGCATTTT,CASSPGDRGTNQPQHF,TRBV7-9,-,TRBJ1-5,TRBD1
TGTGCCAGTACTAGGGGGACGGGAAACACCGGGGAGCTGTTTTTT,CASTRGTGNTGELFF,TRBV19,once,TRBJ2-2,-
TGTGCCATCAGCCCTGCTACAGGGGCCGCCTACGAGCAGTACTTC,CAISPATGAAYEQYF,TRBV10-3,once,TRBJ2-7,TRBD1